The rows below give T cell receptor beta chains drawn from one sample of a study of memory CD4+ T cells and cytomegalovirus serostatus. Here immunoSEQ multiplex PCR was the method, and the copy in TCRdb shows in-frame clones only, minus some. The sample contains nearly 60,000 clones, 81% of which appear only once. The sample comprised memory CD4+ T cells from blood. All receptors derive from an adult in good health and CMV-seronegative. Each CDR3 is given with its conserved first and last residue. The D gene is left open where the match is weak. Expanded clones get a size class; other rows say once, few or many, or leave the size out.

TRBV7-2,TRBJ1-2,NA,NA,CASSPQSSLIPVYGYTF,TGTGCCAGCAGCCCCCAAAGTTCACTCATACCAGTCTATGGCTACACCTTC
TRBV15,TRBJ1-1,NA,NA,CATRSKGGGTEAFF,TGTGCCACCAGAAGTAAGGGGGGAGGCACTGAAGCTTTCTTT
TRBV6-6,TRBJ1-4,once,NA,CASRDRLTTNEKLFF,TGTGCCAGCAGGGACAGACTTACAACTAATGAAAAACTGTTTTTT
TRBV12-5,TRBJ2-2,NA,NA,CASGAAANTGELFF,TGTGCTAGTGGGGCGGCAGCGAACACCGGGGAGCTGTTTTTT
TRBV5-4,TRBJ1-1,NA,NA,CASSLGTLNTEAFF,TGTGCCAGCAGCTTGGGGACACTGAACACTGAAGCTTTCTTT
TRBV28,TRBJ1-4,NA,NA,CASSLPTGSGEKLFF,TGTGCCAGCAGTTTACCCACAGGGTCGGGGGAAAAACTGTTTTTT
TRBV5-1,TRBJ1-1,NA,TRBD1,CASSQRSNRGGNTEAFF,TGCGCCAGCAGCCAAAGGTCAAACAGGGGGGGAAACACTGAAGCTTTCTTT
TRBV5-4,TRBJ1-1,NA,NA,CASSLGLIQRVNTEAFF,TGTGCCAGCAGCTTGGGGTTGATCCAGAGGGTGAACACTGAAGCTTTCTTT
TRBV30,TRBJ1-2,once,NA,CAWSVRTDPNYGYTF,TGTGCCTGGAGTGTACGGACAGACCCTAACTATGGCTACACCTTC
TRBV7-9,TRBJ2-1,NA,TRBD2,CASRRGLAGWGEQFF,TGTGCCAGCAGGAGGGGACTAGCGGGGTGGGGTGAGCAGTTCTTC
TRBV9,TRBJ1-1,NA,TRBD1,CASSTRTGGYTEAFF,TGTGCCAGCAGCACCCGGACAGGGGGATACACTGAAGCTTTCTTT